This passage covers 10 T cell receptor beta chains from one sample sequenced in a study of cytomegalovirus exposure and HLA in healthy donors. Vbeta (60) and Jbeta (13) primers were used in the PCR. Sequencing used immunoSEQ multiplex PCR; TCRdb keeps in-frame clones, though not all of them. The data hold 100,000 to 120,000 clones, with approximately 84% observed a single time. The specimen sequenced was PBMCs. These receptors all stem from a man between 35 and 55 years old in good health and CMV-seronegative.

The V gene is TRBV5-4, the J gene TRBJ1-2, with D perhaps TRBD1 (6 bases). The CDR3 totals 14 residues. Germline V gives CDR1 SGHNT, CDR2 YYREEE (reference sequence). The V end was cut by 4 bases, the J end by 3 bases, with 13 bases between. In DNA, the CDR3 is TGTGCCAGCAGCCTCGGGACACCCGACTATGGCTACACCTTC. Its protein is CASSLGTPDYGYTF.

About this clone itself: The same CDR3 can be traced to other DNA sequences in this sample. V is TRBV6-5 and J is TRBJ1-5, with TRBD1 as a possible D gene (5 bases). Trimming removed 4 bases at V and 2 bases at J, with 6 bases between. Per germline, CDR1 MNHEY and CDR2 SVGAGI. The CDR3 consists of 13 residues. This chain's CDR3 is CASSSRGNQPQHF. DNA of the CDR3: TGTGCCAGCAGTTCCAGGGGCAATCAGCCCCAGCATTTT.

V is TRBV5-4 and J is TRBJ1-1; unclear D gene. V was clipped by 0 bases and J by 1 base, with 13 bases between them. The CDR3 totals 16 residues. The germline gives CDR1 SGHNT, CDR2 YYREEE (reference sequence). The CDR3 nucleotides are TGTGCCAGCAGCTTGGAGGGCAAGGGAGGGAACACTGAAGCTTTCTTT. This sequence encodes CASSLEGKGGNTEAFF.

This chain connects TRBV7-6 to TRBJ2-5; D not resolved. CDR1 and CDR2 from the germline V gene are SGHVS and FNYEAQ. Trimming shortened V by 5 bases and J by 4 bases, and 11 bases separated the two germline ends. CDR3 length equals 13 residues. CDR3 nucleotides: TGTGCCAGCAGCACCAAGCCGTTAGAGACCCAGTACTTC. Its protein product is CASSTKPLETQYF. Combining the CDR3 with reference TRBV7-6 and TRBJ2-5 gives the whole variable domain GAGVSQSPRYKVTKRGQDVALRCDPISGHVSLYWYRQALGQGPEFLTYFNYEAQQDKSGLPNDRFSAERPEGSISTLTIQRTEQRDSAMYRCASSTKPLETQYFGPGTRLLVL.

The sample holds a few counts of this clone. The genes are TRBV6-6 and TRBJ2-1, with D hard to call. There are 13 residues in the CDR3. Germline loops: CDR1 MNHNY, CDR2 SVGAGI (reference sequence). V was cut by 0 bases and J by 8 bases, with 8 bases left in between. The CDR3: CASSYSNGYEQFF. The DNA for the CDR3 is TGTGCCAGCAGTTACTCGAATGGCTATGAGCAGTTCTTC.

V usage is TRBV6-5 and J usage is TRBJ1-4; D is possibly TRBD1 (5 bases). The CDR3 loop spans 15 amino acids. V gave up 3 bases and J gave up 5 bases, with 13 bases separating them. Germline CDR1 and CDR2: MNHEY and SVGAGI. CDR3 nucleotide sequence: TGTGCCAGCAGTTATTTTGGCCAGGGAAATGAAAAACTGTTTTTT. As protein: CASSYFGQGNEKLFF.

The CDR3 nucleotides read TGCGCCAGCAGTGCGGGCTCCCGCTTCCAAGAGACCCAGTACTTC. Protein sequence: CASSAGSRFQETQYF. The chain couples TRBV5-1 to TRBJ2-5; possibly TRBD2 for D (5 bases). The germline gives CDR1 SGHRS, CDR2 YFSETQ. Trimming took off 5 bases at V and 1 base at J, with 15 bases between the two ends. CDR3 size: 15 residues.

The chain employs TRBV6-6 and TRBJ1-2; D not resolved. The CDR3 is 13 residues long. Germline loops: CDR1 MNHNY, CDR2 SVGAGI (reference sequence). Trimming removed 5 bases at V and 2 bases at J, with 9 bases between. Here the CDR3 DNA reads TGTGCCAGCAGTAATTCCGGGAACTATGGCTACACCTTC. This codes for CASSNSGNYGYTF.

The chain carries TRBV23-1 and TRBJ1-6; weak D call: TRBD1 (5 bases). TRBV23-1 is marked as an open reading frame, function uncertain. Trimming removed 0 bases at V and 4 bases at J, with 19 bases between. This CDR3 region has 19 residues. CDR3 sequence: CASSQSIGARIGYNSPLHF. The CDR3 nucleotides read TGCGCCAGCAGTCAATCTATTGGGGCCAGGATTGGGTATAATTCACCCCTCCACTTT.

The CDR3 bases are TGCGCCAGCAGCCATCTCAGCTATGGCTACACCTTC. Encoded protein: CASSHLSYGYTF. The rearrangement links TRBV4-1 to TRBJ1-2; unclear D gene. The CDR3 is 12 residues long. The V end was cut by 3 bases, the J end by 4 bases, with 6 bases between. Germline CDR1 and CDR2: MGHRA and YSYEKL.